This is a list of T cell receptor beta chains from one sample in a study of cytomegalovirus exposure and HLA in healthy donors. Sequencing used immunoSEQ multiplex PCR; TCRdb keeps in-frame clones, though not all of them. This table holds roughly 100,000 clones, around 84% found once. The sequenced sample was PBMCs. All receptors derive from a man aged 30 to 39 in good health and CMV-seronegative. Both conserved end residues are part of each CDR3. D genes are given only for firm matches. For some rows the clone size is stated as once, few or many, or as a class when expanded; others skip it.

D gene: -; clone size: -; J gene: TRBJ2-1; V gene: TRBV5-4; CDR3 protein: CASSLAWGGRYNEQFF; CDR3 DNA: TGTGCCAGCAGCTTGGCCTGGGGGGGGCGATACAATGAGCAGTTCTTC
D gene: -; clone size: -; J gene: TRBJ2-1; V gene: TRBV10-1; CDR3 protein: CASSLGSSGDYNEQFF; CDR3 DNA: TGCGCCAGCAGTCTCGGTTCGTCAGGCGACTACAATGAGCAGTTCTTC
D gene: -; clone size: -; J gene: TRBJ1-4; V gene: TRBV5-6; CDR3 protein: CASTERGGSEKLFF; CDR3 DNA: TGTGCCAGCACCGAACGGGGGGGTAGTGAAAAACTGTTTTTT
D gene: TRBD1; clone size: -; J gene: TRBJ2-7; V gene: TRBV5-6; CDR3 protein: CASSPDRVYEQYF; CDR3 DNA: TGTGCCAGCAGCCCGGACAGGGTTTACGAGCAGTACTTC
D gene: -; clone size: -; J gene: TRBJ1-2; V gene: TRBV4-3; CDR3 protein: CASSLRGVYGYTF; CDR3 DNA: TGCGCCAGCAGCTTAAGAGGCGTCTATGGCTACACCTTC
D gene: TRBD2; clone size: -; J gene: TRBJ2-1; V gene: TRBV7-9; CDR3 protein: CASSLEGLAPYNEQFF; CDR3 DNA: TGTGCCAGCAGCTTAGAAGGACTAGCCCCCTACAATGAGCAGTTCTTC
D gene: -; clone size: -; J gene: TRBJ2-7; V gene: TRBV19; CDR3 protein: CASSRGTENLKQYF; CDR3 DNA: TGTGCCAGTAGTCGGGGAACCGAAAACCTGAAGCAGTACTTC
D gene: TRBD1; clone size: -; J gene: TRBJ2-4; V gene: TRBV5-6; CDR3 protein: CASSSRTGRYDIQYF; CDR3 DNA: TGTGCCAGCAGCTCTCGGACAGGGAGGTATGACATTCAGTACTTC
D gene: -; clone size: -; J gene: TRBJ2-5; V gene: TRBV10-3; CDR3 protein: CAISEGGSRETQYF; CDR3 DNA: TGTGCCATCAGTGAAGGGGGTTCGAGAGAGACCCAGTACTTC
D gene: -; clone size: -; J gene: TRBJ1-3; V gene: TRBV4-1; CDR3 protein: CASSQDIPYSRNTIYF; CDR3 DNA: TGCGCCAGCAGCCAAGATATTCCGTACAGCCGAAACACCATATATTTT
D gene: -; clone size: -; J gene: TRBJ2-3; V gene: TRBV9; CDR3 protein: CASSKRQGTDTQYF; CDR3 DNA: TGTGCCAGCAGCAAACGACAGGGCACAGATACGCAGTATTTT
D gene: -; clone size: -; J gene: TRBJ1-4; V gene: TRBV11-2; CDR3 protein: CASSLDSWGRDEKLFF; CDR3 DNA: TGTGCCAGCAGCTTAGATTCATGGGGGCGAGACGAAAAACTGTTTTTT
D gene: TRBD2; clone size: few; J gene: TRBJ2-5; V gene: TRBV5-4; CDR3 protein: CASSFIAGGRKETQYF; CDR3 DNA: TGTGCCAGCAGCTTTATAGCGGGAGGCCGGAAAGAGACCCAGTACTTC
D gene: TRBD1; clone size: -; J gene: TRBJ2-2; V gene: TRBV29-1; CDR3 protein: CSVVGVDRRNTGELFF; CDR3 DNA: TGCAGCGTTGTTGGAGTGGACAGGCGAAACACCGGGGAGCTGTTTTTT
D gene: -; clone size: once; J gene: TRBJ2-7; V gene: TRBV6-1; CDR3 protein: CASSVGGANYEQYF; CDR3 DNA: TGTGCCAGCAGTGTAGGTGGGGCTAACTACGAGCAGTACTTC
D gene: -; clone size: -; J gene: TRBJ1-2; V gene: TRBV29-1; CDR3 protein: CSVDAGFYGYTF; CDR3 DNA: TGCAGCGTTGACGCAGGGTTCTATGGCTACACCTTC
D gene: TRBD1; clone size: once; J gene: TRBJ1-2; V gene: TRBV9; CDR3 protein: CASSVDRQGTAGYTF; CDR3 DNA: TGTGCCAGCAGCGTAGACCGACAGGGTACGGCTGGCTACACCTTC
D gene: -; clone size: few; J gene: TRBJ1-2; V gene: TRBV7-9; CDR3 protein: CASSSETGLYGYTF; CDR3 DNA: TGTGCCAGCAGCTCAGAGACGGGACTCTATGGCTACACCTTC
D gene: -; clone size: -; J gene: TRBJ1-1; V gene: TRBV20-1; CDR3 protein: CSGGELAFF; CDR3 DNA: TGCAGTGGGGGGGAGTTGGCTTTCTTT
D gene: -; clone size: -; J gene: TRBJ1-2; V gene: TRBV11-2; CDR3 protein: CASSLVREVGYGYTF; CDR3 DNA: TGTGCCAGCAGCTTAGTCCGGGAAGTTGGCTATGGCTACACCTTC
D gene: TRBD1; clone size: -; J gene: TRBJ2-1; V gene: TRBV9; CDR3 protein: CASSADRGLYNEQFF; CDR3 DNA: TGTGCCAGCAGCGCGGACAGGGGGCTTTACAATGAGCAGTTCTTC
D gene: -; clone size: -; J gene: TRBJ1-2; V gene: TRBV7-2; CDR3 protein: CASSLSGYGYTF; CDR3 DNA: TGTGCCAGCAGCTTATCAGGATATGGCTACACCTTC
D gene: -; clone size: -; J gene: TRBJ2-1; V gene: TRBV19; CDR3 protein: CASRTGGSNEQFF; CDR3 DNA: TGTGCCAGTAGGACCGGGGGTAGCAATGAGCAGTTCTTC
D gene: -; clone size: few; J gene: TRBJ1-1; V gene: TRBV27; CDR3 protein: CASSLRGGTAEAFF; CDR3 DNA: TGTGCCAGCAGTCTACGTGGAGGGACGGCTGAAGCTTTCTTT
D gene: TRBD1; clone size: -; J gene: TRBJ1-5; V gene: TRBV9; CDR3 protein: CASSGQGLNQPQHF; CDR3 DNA: TGTGCCAGCAGCGGACAGGGACTCAATCAGCCCCAGCATTTT
D gene: -; clone size: -; J gene: TRBJ2-7; V gene: TRBV4-3; CDR3 protein: CASSQVGKGDEQYF; CDR3 DNA: TGCGCCAGCAGCCAAGTGGGGAAGGGGGACGAGCAGTACTTC
D gene: TRBD2; clone size: -; J gene: TRBJ2-7; V gene: TRBV18; CDR3 protein: CASSHSGKGYEQYF; CDR3 DNA: TGTGCCAGCTCACATAGCGGGAAAGGCTACGAGCAGTACTTC
D gene: -; clone size: -; J gene: TRBJ1-6; V gene: TRBV5-6; CDR3 protein: CASSSAGTYNSPLHF; CDR3 DNA: TGTGCCAGCAGCTCCGCCGGGACTTATAATTCACCCCTCCACTTT
D gene: TRBD2; clone size: -; J gene: TRBJ2-5; V gene: TRBV7-2; CDR3 protein: CASSRPPAGGGTTQYF; CDR3 DNA: TGTGCCAGCAGCCGCCCTCCAGCGGGGGGTGGAACGACCCAGTACTTC
D gene: -; clone size: once; J gene: TRBJ1-4; V gene: TRBV5-1; CDR3 protein: CASSLGPRGNEKLFF; CDR3 DNA: TGCGCCAGCAGCTTGGGCCCCAGGGGCAATGAAAAACTGTTTTTT
D gene: -; clone size: -; J gene: TRBJ1-2; V gene: TRBV9; CDR3 protein: CASSAGLSYGYTF; CDR3 DNA: TGTGCCAGCAGCGCGGGACTGAGCTATGGCTACACCTTC
D gene: TRBD1; clone size: -; J gene: TRBJ2-1; V gene: TRBV7-9; CDR3 protein: CASSTRNRGNEQFF; CDR3 DNA: TGTGCCAGCAGCACCAGAAACAGGGGCAATGAGCAGTTCTTC
D gene: TRBD1; clone size: -; J gene: TRBJ1-6; V gene: TRBV19; CDR3 protein: CASSGDRVYSPLHF; CDR3 DNA: TGTGCCAGTAGTGGAGACAGGGTTTACTCACCCCTCCACTTT
D gene: TRBD1; clone size: -; J gene: TRBJ1-3; V gene: TRBV9; CDR3 protein: CASSGGTGKFLSGNTIYF; CDR3 DNA: TGTGCCAGCAGCGGTGGGACAGGGAAATTCCTCTCTGGAAACACCATATATTTT
D gene: -; clone size: -; J gene: TRBJ1-2; V gene: TRBV6-1; CDR3 protein: CASWASGRNYGYTF; CDR3 DNA: TGTGCCAGTTGGGCTAGCGGGCGTAACTATGGCTACACCTTC
D gene: -; clone size: -; J gene: TRBJ1-6; V gene: TRBV14; CDR3 protein: CASSRQQGVSSPLHF; CDR3 DNA: TGTGCCAGCAGCCGTCAACAGGGAGTAAGTTCACCCCTCCACTTT
D gene: -; clone size: -; J gene: TRBJ2-1; V gene: TRBV19; CDR3 protein: CASSIMAGGRDNEQFF; CDR3 DNA: TGTGCCAGTAGTATAATGGCAGGGGGGAGAGACAATGAGCAGTTCTTC
D gene: -; clone size: once; J gene: TRBJ2-3; V gene: TRBV25-1; CDR3 protein: CASSESSPGTQYF; CDR3 DNA: TGTGCCAGCAGTGAATCCTCCCCGGGTACGCAGTATTTT
D gene: -; clone size: -; J gene: TRBJ2-3; V gene: TRBV11-3; CDR3 protein: CASSRRSGSLTDTQYF; CDR3 DNA: TGTGCCAGCAGCCGTCGTAGCGGAAGCCTGACAGATACGCAGTATTTT
D gene: -; clone size: -; J gene: TRBJ1-3; V gene: TRBV27; CDR3 protein: CASSLGEPGNTIYF; CDR3 DNA: TGTGCCAGCAGTTTAGGGGAGCCCGGAAACACCATATATTTT
D gene: -; clone size: few; J gene: TRBJ2-2; V gene: TRBV14; CDR3 protein: CASSQDSRYTGELFF; CDR3 DNA: TGTGCCAGCAGCCAAGACTCGCGTTATACCGGGGAGCTGTTTTTT
D gene: TRBD1; clone size: -; J gene: TRBJ2-7; V gene: TRBV7-9; CDR3 protein: CASSFRVGQRYEQYF; CDR3 DNA: TGTGCCAGCAGCTTTAGGGTGGGACAGAGGTACGAGCAGTACTTC
D gene: TRBD2; clone size: -; J gene: TRBJ2-7; V gene: TRBV12-5; CDR3 protein: CASGLGGLAGEQYF; CDR3 DNA: TGTGCTAGTGGTTTGGGGGGACTAGCGGGTGAGCAGTACTTC
D gene: -; clone size: -; J gene: TRBJ1-5; V gene: TRBV9; CDR3 protein: CASSVGDFQPQHF; CDR3 DNA: TGTGCCAGCAGCGTCGGGGATTTTCAGCCCCAGCATTTT
D gene: -; clone size: -; J gene: TRBJ2-2; V gene: TRBV19; CDR3 protein: CASPGTGELFF; CDR3 DNA: TGTGCCAGCCCGGGGACCGGGGAGCTGTTTTTT
D gene: -; clone size: -; J gene: TRBJ2-7; V gene: TRBV2; CDR3 protein: CASSETEIYEQYF; CDR3 DNA: TGTGCCAGCAGTGAGACAGAAATATACGAGCAGTACTTC
D gene: TRBD2; clone size: -; J gene: TRBJ2-2; V gene: TRBV5-6; CDR3 protein: CASSVPGLANTGELFF; CDR3 DNA: TGTGCCAGCAGCGTACCGGGACTAGCAAACACCGGGGAGCTGTTTTTT
D gene: -; clone size: -; J gene: TRBJ2-7; V gene: TRBV19; CDR3 protein: CATRRGLNYEQYF; CDR3 DNA: TGTGCAACGAGGCGGGGGCTCAACTACGAGCAGTACTTC
D gene: TRBD2; clone size: -; J gene: TRBJ2-1; V gene: TRBV7-7; CDR3 protein: CASSLGLAGDNEQFF; CDR3 DNA: TGTGCCAGCAGCTTAGGACTAGCGGGAGACAATGAGCAGTTCTTC
D gene: -; clone size: -; J gene: TRBJ1-1; V gene: TRBV5-8; CDR3 protein: CASSLGRENTEAFF; CDR3 DNA: TGTGCCAGCAGCTTGGGGAGGGAGAACACTGAAGCTTTCTTT
D gene: TRBD1; clone size: -; J gene: TRBJ1-2; V gene: TRBV5-6; CDR3 protein: CASSSGQADYGYTF; CDR3 DNA: TGTGCCAGCAGCTCCGGACAGGCCGACTATGGCTACACCTTC
D gene: -; clone size: -; J gene: TRBJ1-3; V gene: TRBV6-5; CDR3 protein: CASSRQESSGNTIYF; CDR3 DNA: TGTGCCAGCAGTAGACAGGAGAGCTCTGGAAACACCATATATTTT
D gene: -; clone size: -; J gene: TRBJ1-2; V gene: TRBV10-2; CDR3 protein: CASSESSGAGYGYTF; CDR3 DNA: TGCGCCAGCAGTGAGTCGTCTGGGGCAGGCTATGGCTACACCTTC
D gene: TRBD1; clone size: -; J gene: TRBJ1-6; V gene: TRBV27; CDR3 protein: CASSSWGQNSPLHF; CDR3 DNA: TGTGCCAGCAGTAGTTGGGGACAGAATTCACCCCTCCACTTT
D gene: TRBD1; clone size: -; J gene: TRBJ2-1; V gene: TRBV6-4; CDR3 protein: CASRRQGAGNEQFF; CDR3 DNA: TGTGCCAGCAGGAGACAGGGGGCCGGGAATGAGCAGTTCTTC
D gene: TRBD1; clone size: -; J gene: TRBJ1-1; V gene: TRBV29-1; CDR3 protein: CSSRTGGDTEAFF; CDR3 DNA: TGCAGCTCCCGGACAGGGGGGGATACTGAAGCTTTCTTT